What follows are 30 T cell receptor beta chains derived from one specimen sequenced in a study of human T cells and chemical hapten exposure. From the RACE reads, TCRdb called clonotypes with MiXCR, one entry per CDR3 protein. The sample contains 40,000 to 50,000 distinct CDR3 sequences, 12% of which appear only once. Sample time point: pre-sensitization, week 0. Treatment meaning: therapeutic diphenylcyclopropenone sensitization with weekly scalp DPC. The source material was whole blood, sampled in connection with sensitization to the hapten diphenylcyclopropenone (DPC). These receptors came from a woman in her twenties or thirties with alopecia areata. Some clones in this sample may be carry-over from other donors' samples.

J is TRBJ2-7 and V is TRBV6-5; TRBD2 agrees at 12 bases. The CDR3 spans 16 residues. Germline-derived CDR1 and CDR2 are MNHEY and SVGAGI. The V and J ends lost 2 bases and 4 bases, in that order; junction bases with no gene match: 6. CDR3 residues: CASSYDGLAGRYEQYF. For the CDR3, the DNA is TGTGCCAGCAGTTACGACGGACTAGCGGGAAGATACGAGCAGTACTTC.

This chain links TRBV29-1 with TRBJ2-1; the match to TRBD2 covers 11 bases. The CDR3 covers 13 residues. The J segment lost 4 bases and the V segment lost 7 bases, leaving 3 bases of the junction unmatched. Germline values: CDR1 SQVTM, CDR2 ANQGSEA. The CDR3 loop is CSDTSGGYNEQFF. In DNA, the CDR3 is TGCAGCGATACTAGCGGGGGATACAATGAGCAGTTCTTC.

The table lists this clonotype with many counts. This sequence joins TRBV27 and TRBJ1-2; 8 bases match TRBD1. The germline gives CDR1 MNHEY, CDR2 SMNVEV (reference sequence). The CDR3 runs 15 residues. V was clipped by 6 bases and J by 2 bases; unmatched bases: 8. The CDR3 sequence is CASRIFTGGNYGYTF. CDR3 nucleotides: TGTGCCAGCAGGATCTTCACAGGGGGAAACTATGGCTACACCTTC.

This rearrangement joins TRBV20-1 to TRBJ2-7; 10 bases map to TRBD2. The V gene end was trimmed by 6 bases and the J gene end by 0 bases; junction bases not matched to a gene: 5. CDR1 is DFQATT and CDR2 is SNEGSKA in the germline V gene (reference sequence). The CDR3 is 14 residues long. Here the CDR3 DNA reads TGCAGTGCGATCACTAGCGGGAACTCCTACGAGCAGTACTTC. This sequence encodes CSAITSGNSYEQYF.

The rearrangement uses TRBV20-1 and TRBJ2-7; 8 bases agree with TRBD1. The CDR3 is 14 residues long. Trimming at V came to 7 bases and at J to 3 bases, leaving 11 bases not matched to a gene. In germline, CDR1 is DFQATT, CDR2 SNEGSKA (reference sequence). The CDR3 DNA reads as TGCAGTGGTAACGCCGACAGGGGCCACTACGAGCAGTACTTC. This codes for CSGNADRGHYEQYF.

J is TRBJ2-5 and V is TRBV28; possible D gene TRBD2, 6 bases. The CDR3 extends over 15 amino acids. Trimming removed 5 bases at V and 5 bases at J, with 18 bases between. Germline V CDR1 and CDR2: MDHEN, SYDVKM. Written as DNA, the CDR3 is TGTGCCAGCAGTCCCGCGGGGACGGAGGACGAGACCCAGTACTTC. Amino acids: CASSPAGTEDETQYF. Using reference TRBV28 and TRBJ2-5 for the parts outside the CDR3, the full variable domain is DVKVTQSSRYLVKRTGEKVFLECVQDMDHENMFWYRQDPGLGLRLIYFSYDVKMKEKGDIPEGYSVSREKKERFSLILESASTNQTSMYLCASSPAGTEDETQYFGPGTRLLVL.

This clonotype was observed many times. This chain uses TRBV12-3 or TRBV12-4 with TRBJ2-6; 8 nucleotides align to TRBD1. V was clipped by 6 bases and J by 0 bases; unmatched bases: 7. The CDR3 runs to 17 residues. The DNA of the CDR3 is TGTGCCAGCAGGGGAGGACAGGGCTACTCTGGGGCCAACGTCCTGACTTTC. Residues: CASRGGQGYSGANVLTF.

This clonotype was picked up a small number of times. CDR3 bases: TGCAGTGCTAGAGATCCGAGGGGGGCAGGGCGCACCTTC. Translation: CSARDPRGAGRTF. V is TRBV20-1 and J is TRBJ1-2, with D tentatively TRBD1 (6 bases). This CDR3 spans 13 amino acids. V was cut by 0 bases and J by 13 bases, with 18 bases left in between. Germline values: CDR1 DFQATT, CDR2 SNEGSKA (reference sequence).

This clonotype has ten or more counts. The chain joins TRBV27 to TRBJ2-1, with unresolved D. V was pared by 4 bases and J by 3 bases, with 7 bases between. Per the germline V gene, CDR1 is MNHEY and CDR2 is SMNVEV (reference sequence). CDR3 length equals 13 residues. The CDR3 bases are TGTGCCAGCAGTTCAGGCGGCTACAATGAGCAGTTCTTC. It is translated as CASSSGGYNEQFF.

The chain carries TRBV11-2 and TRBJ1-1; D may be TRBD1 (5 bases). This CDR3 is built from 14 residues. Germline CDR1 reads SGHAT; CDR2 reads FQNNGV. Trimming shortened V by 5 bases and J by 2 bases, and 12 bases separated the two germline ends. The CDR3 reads CASSRDGFNTEAFF. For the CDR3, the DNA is TGTGCCAGCAGCCGGGACGGCTTCAACACTGAAGCTTTCTTT.

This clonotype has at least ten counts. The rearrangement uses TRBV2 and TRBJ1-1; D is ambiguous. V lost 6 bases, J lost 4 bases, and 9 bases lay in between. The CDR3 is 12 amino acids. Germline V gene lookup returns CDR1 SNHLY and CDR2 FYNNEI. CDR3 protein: CASRPLVTEAFF. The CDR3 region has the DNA TGTGCCAGCAGACCCCTGGTCACTGAAGCTTTCTTT. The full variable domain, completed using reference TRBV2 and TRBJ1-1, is EPEVTQTPSHQVTQMGQEVILRCVPISNHLYFYWYRQILGQKVEFLVSFYNNEISEKSEIFDDQFSVERPDGSNFTLKIRSTKLEDSAMYFCASRPLVTEAFFGQGTRLTVV.

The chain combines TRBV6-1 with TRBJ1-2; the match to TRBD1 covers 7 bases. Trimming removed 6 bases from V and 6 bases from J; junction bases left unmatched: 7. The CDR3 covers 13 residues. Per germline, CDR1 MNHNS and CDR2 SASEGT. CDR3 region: CASSPTGFDGYTF. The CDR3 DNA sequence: TGTGCCAGCAGCCCGACAGGGTTCGATGGCTACACCTTC.

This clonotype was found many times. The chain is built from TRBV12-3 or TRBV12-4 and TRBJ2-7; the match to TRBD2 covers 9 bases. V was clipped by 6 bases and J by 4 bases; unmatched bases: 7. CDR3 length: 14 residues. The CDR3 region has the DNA TGTGCCAGCAGGCTCCTAGCGGGATCGTACGAGCAGTACTTC. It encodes CASRLLAGSYEQYF.

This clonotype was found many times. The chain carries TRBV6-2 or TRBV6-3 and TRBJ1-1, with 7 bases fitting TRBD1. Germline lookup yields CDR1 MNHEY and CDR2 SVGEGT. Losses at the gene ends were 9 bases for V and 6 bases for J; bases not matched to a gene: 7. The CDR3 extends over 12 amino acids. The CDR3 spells CASRQGLAEAFF. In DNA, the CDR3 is TGTGCCAGTCGACAGGGTCTCGCTGAAGCTTTCTTT.

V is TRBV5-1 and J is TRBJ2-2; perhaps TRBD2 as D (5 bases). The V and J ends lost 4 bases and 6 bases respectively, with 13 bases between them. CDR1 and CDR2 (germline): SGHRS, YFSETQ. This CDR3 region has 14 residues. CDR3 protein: CASSITDYAGELFF. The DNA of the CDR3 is TGCGCCAGCAGCATAACCGACTACGCCGGGGAGCTGTTTTTT.

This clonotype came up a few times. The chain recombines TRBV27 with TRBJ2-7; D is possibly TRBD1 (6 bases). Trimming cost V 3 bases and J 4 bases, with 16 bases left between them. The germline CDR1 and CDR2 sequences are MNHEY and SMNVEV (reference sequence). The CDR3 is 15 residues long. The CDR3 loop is CASSFESGHTYEQYF. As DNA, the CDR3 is TGTGCCAGCAGTTTCGAGTCGGGACACACGTACGAGCAGTACTTC.

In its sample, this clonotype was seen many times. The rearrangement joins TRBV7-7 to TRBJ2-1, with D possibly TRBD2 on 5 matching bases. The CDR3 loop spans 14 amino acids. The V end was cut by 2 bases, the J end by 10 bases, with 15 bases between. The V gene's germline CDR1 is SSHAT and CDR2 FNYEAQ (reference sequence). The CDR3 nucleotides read TGTGCCAGCAGCTTAAATGTTGTAGGGAGCGAGCAGTTCTTC. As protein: CASSLNVVGSEQFF.

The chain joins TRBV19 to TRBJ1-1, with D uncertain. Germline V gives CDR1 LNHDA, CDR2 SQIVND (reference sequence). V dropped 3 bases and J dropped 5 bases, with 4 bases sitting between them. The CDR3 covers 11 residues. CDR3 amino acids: CASSIWTEAFF. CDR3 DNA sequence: TGTGCCAGTAGTATTTGGACTGAAGCTTTCTTT.

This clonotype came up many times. The CDR3 reads CASSSGSGVYNEQFF. The CDR3, as DNA: TGTGCCAGCTCATCTGGTAGCGGGGTTTACAATGAGCAGTTCTTC. V is TRBV18 and J is TRBJ2-1; 8 nucleotides line up with TRBD2. In germline, CDR1 is KGHSH, CDR2 LQKENI. J was trimmed by 4 bases and V by 5 bases; bases with no gene match: 7. The CDR3 sequence is 15 residues long.

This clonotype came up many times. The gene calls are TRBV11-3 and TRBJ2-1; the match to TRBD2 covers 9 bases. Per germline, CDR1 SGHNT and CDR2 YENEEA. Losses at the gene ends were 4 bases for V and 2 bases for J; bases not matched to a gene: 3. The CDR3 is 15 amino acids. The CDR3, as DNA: TGTGCCAGCAGCTCGCGGGAGGGCGCCTACAATGAGCAGTTCTTC. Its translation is CASSSREGAYNEQFF.

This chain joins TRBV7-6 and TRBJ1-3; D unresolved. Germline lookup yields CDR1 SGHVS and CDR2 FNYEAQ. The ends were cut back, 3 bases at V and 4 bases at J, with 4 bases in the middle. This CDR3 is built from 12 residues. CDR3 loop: CASSLPGNTIYF. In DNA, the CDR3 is TGTGCCAGCAGCTTGCCCGGAAACACCATATATTTT.

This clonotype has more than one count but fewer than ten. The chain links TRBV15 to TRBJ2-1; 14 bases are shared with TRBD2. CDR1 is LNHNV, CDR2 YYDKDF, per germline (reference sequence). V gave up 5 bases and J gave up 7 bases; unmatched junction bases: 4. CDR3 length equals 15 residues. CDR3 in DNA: TGTGCCACCAGCCCCGGGACTAGCGGGAGAAATGAGCAGTTCTTC. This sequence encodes CATSPGTSGRNEQFF.

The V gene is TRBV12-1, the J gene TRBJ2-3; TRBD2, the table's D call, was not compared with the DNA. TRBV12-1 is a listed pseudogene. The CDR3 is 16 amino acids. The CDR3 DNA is TGTGCCAGCAGCCTCCAAGCGGGAGGAAACACAGATACGCAGTATTTT. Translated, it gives CASSLQAGGNTDTQYF.

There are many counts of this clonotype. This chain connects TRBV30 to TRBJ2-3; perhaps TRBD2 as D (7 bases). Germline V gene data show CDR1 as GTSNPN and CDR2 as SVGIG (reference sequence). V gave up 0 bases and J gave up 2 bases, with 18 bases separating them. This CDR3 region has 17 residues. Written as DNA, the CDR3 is TGTGCCTGGAGTGTAGGGGGGCTAGCGGATATCACAGATACGCAGTATTTT. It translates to CAWSVGGLADITDTQYF.

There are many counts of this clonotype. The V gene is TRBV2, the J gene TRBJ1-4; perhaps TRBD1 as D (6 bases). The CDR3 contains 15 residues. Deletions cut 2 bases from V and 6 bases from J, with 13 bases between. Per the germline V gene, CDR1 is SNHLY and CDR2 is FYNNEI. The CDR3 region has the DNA TGTGCCAGCAGTGAACCCGGGGGGCTTGATGAAAAACTGTTTTTT. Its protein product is CASSEPGGLDEKLFF. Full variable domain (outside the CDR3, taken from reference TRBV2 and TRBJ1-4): EPEVTQTPSHQVTQMGQEVILRCVPISNHLYFYWYRQILGQKVEFLVSFYNNEISEKSEIFDDQFSVERPDGSNFTLKIRSTKLEDSAMYFCASSEPGGLDEKLFFGSGTQLSVL.

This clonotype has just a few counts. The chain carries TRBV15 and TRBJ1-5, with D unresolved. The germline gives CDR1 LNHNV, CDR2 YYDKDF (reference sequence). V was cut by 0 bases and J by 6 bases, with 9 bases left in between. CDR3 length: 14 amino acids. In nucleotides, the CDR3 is TGTGCCACCAGCAGAGATAACCTGGGTCAGCCCCAGCATTTT. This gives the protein CATSRDNLGQPQHF.

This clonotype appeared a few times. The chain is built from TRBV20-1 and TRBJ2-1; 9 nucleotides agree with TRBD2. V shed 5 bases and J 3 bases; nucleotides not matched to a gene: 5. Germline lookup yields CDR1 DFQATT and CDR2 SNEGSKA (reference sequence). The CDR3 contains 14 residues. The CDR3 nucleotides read TGCAGTGCTTATAGCGGGAGTGACTACAATGAGCAGTTCTTC. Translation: CSAYSGSDYNEQFF.

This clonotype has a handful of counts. The CDR3 here is CATGTGKAKNIQYF. For the CDR3, the DNA is TGTGCCACCGGAACAGGGAAAGCCAAAAACATTCAGTACTTC. The J gene is TRBJ2-4, the V gene TRBV19; tentatively, D is TRBD1 (6 bases). The CDR3 totals 14 residues. V was clipped by 10 bases and J by 0 bases, with 13 bases between them. The germline gives CDR1 LNHDA, CDR2 SQIVND (reference sequence).

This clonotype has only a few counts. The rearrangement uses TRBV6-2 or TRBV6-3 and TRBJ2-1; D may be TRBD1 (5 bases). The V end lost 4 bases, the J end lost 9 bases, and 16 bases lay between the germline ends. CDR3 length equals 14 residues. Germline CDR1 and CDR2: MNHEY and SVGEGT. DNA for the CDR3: TGTGCCAGCAGTTTAGAGCAGGGTCGACGTGAGCAGTTCTTC. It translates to CASSLEQGRREQFF.

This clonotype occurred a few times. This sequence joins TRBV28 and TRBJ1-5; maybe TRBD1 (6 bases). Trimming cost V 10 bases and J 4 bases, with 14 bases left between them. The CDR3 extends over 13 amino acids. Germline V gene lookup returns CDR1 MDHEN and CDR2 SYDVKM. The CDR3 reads CATTGRSNQPQHF. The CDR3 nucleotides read TGTGCCACCACAGGGAGAAGTAATCAGCCCCAGCATTTT.